Listed below are T cell receptor beta chains from one sample, sequenced in a study of cytotoxic CD8 clonotypes in ibrutinib-treated CLL. Produced via immunoSEQ multiplex PCR; TCRdb's table is partial and in-frame only. The data show 76,000 or so clones, over 65% seen once. The sample in question was PBMCs, obtained after 24 months of ibrutinib treatment. Source of these receptors: a human donor with chronic lymphocytic leukemia. The CDR3 runs from the conserved cysteine through the conserved F or W. D genes are given only for firm matches. Rows may omit the clone size; those that give it use once, few, many or a size class.

length: 14
D: TRBD1
size: few
V: TRBV6-5
J: TRBJ2-2
DNA: TGTGCCAGCAGTTACGACAGGGGCACCGGGGAGCTGTTTTTT
CDR3: CASSYDRGTGELFF

length: 16
D: TRBD1
size: .
V: TRBV19
J: TRBJ2-2
DNA: TGTGCCAGTATCTCACAGGGGGTGTTGTACACCGGGGAGCTGTTTTTT
CDR3: CASISQGVLYTGELFF

length: 14
D: TRBD1
size: .
V: TRBV6-1
J: TRBJ1-3
DNA: TGTGCCAGCAGTGAATGGACAGGGGGGAACACCATATATTTT
CDR3: CASSEWTGGNTIYF

length: 15
D: .
size: .
V: TRBV18
J: TRBJ1-1
DNA: TGTGCCAGCTCACCTCTGGGGGGTTGGAACACTGAAGCTTTCTTT
CDR3: CASSPLGGWNTEAFF

length: 14
D: .
size: .
V: TRBV28
J: TRBJ2-2
DNA: TGTGCCAGCTTGCGGACGGGGTCCACCGGGGAGCTGTTTTTT
CDR3: CASLRTGSTGELFF

length: 16
D: TRBD2
size: .
V: TRBV7-2
J: TRBJ2-2
DNA: TGTGCCAGCAGCCCGTGGGGGACTAAGAACACCGGGGAGCTGTTTTTT
CDR3: CASSPWGTKNTGELFF

length: 14
D: TRBD1
size: .
V: TRBV10-2
J: TRBJ1-4
DNA: TGCGCCAGCAGTAGGACAGGGGTGAATGAAAAACTGTTTTTT
CDR3: CASSRTGVNEKLFF

length: 14
D: .
size: .
V: TRBV9
J: TRBJ1-1
DNA: TGTGCCAGCAGCGTTATCGACGGGAACACTGAAGCTTTCTTT
CDR3: CASSVIDGNTEAFF

length: 17
D: TRBD2
size: once
V: TRBV9
J: TRBJ2-3
DNA: TGTGCCAGCAGCCCCCGAGGTAGCGGGAGTTTCACAGATACGCAGTATTTT
CDR3: CASSPRGSGSFTDTQYF

length: 12
D: .
size: .
V: TRBV30
J: TRBJ2-3
DNA: TGTGCCTGGAGTGGGACAGCCGGCGGTCGGTATTTT
CDR3: CAWSGTAGGRYF

length: 14
D: .
size: .
V: TRBV18
J: TRBJ2-7
DNA: TGTGCCAGCTCACCACCCGCTAACTCCTACGAGCAGTACTTC
CDR3: CASSPPANSYEQYF

length: 16
D: TRBD2
size: .
V: TRBV7-2
J: TRBJ2-1
DNA: TGTGCCAGCAGCTTAGAACTAGCGGTGACCTACAATGAGCAGTTCTTC
CDR3: CASSLELAVTYNEQFF

length: 15
D: .
size: .
V: TRBV6-5
J: TRBJ2-3
DNA: TGTGCCAGCAGTTACGGCCTCCTGAGGACAGATACGCAGTATTTT
CDR3: CASSYGLLRTDTQYF

length: 16
D: TRBD1
size: .
V: TRBV27
J: TRBJ2-7
DNA: TGTGCCAGCACCACCCGATCCAGGGACAGCTCCTACGAGCAGTACTTC
CDR3: CASTTRSRDSSYEQYF

length: 18
D: .
size: .
V: TRBV28
J: TRBJ2-3
DNA: TGTGCCAGCAGTGCCGACCCCTTCAGCGTGCTTAGCACAGATACGCAGTATTTT
CDR3: CASSADPFSVLSTDTQYF

length: 15
D: .
size: .
V: TRBV7-9
J: TRBJ1-5
DNA: TGTGCCAGCAGCCAAGAAGGGTCAGGACTGATCGGCCAGCATTTT
CDR3: CASSQEGSGLIGQHF

length: 15
D: .
size: .
V: TRBV30
J: TRBJ2-6
DNA: TGTGCCTGGAGTGTTGAGGGCTCTGGGGCCAACGTCCTGACTTTC
CDR3: CAWSVEGSGANVLTF

length: 14
D: .
size: .
V: TRBV28
J: TRBJ2-7
DNA: TGTGCCAGCAGTAATTACAGGGACTCCTACGAGCAGTACTTC
CDR3: CASSNYRDSYEQYF

length: 16
D: .
size: .
V: TRBV18
J: TRBJ2-2
DNA: TGTGCCAGCTCACCATTGGGCCGTCCGAACACCGGGGAGCTGTTTTTT
CDR3: CASSPLGRPNTGELFF

length: 15
D: .
size: .
V: TRBV2
J: TRBJ1-5
DNA: TGTGCCAGCAGCCTAGGACAGCATAGCAATCAGCCCCAGCATTTT
CDR3: CASSLGQHSNQPQHF

length: 14
D: .
size: .
V: TRBV14
J: TRBJ1-1
DNA: TGTGCCAGCAGCCAAGCGGGGGGTGGCACTGAAGCTTTCTTT
CDR3: CASSQAGGGTEAFF

length: 14
D: TRBD2
size: .
V: TRBV5-1
J: TRBJ2-1
DNA: TGCGCCAGCAGCTTGGCTGTAGCGGGAGGTGAGCAGTTCTTC
CDR3: CASSLAVAGGEQFF

length: 13
D: .
size: .
V: TRBV30
J: TRBJ1-2
DNA: TGTGCCTGGAGTGTCGGGAGAGGGGGTGATACTCGCTTC
CDR3: CAWSVGRGGDTRF

length: 15
D: TRBD2
size: .
V: TRBV5-1
J: TRBJ2-3
DNA: TGCGCCAGCAGCCGGACTAGCGGCCGCACAGATACGCAGTATTTT
CDR3: CASSRTSGRTDTQYF

length: 18
D: TRBD1
size: .
V: TRBV30
J: TRBJ1-3
DNA: TGTGCCTGGACGGTCCGGGGGGTAGGGGGCGCTTATGGAAACACCATATATTTT
CDR3: CAWTVRGVGGAYGNTIYF

length: 14
D: TRBD2
size: .
V: TRBV6-5
J: TRBJ2-7
DNA: TGTGCCAGCAGTCAACTAGCGGGAGTATACGAGCAGTACTTC
CDR3: CASSQLAGVYEQYF

length: 15
D: .
size: once
V: TRBV2
J: TRBJ2-7
DNA: TGTGCCAGCTGCAAGCCAGGCAGGGACTCCTACGAGCAGTACTTC
CDR3: CASCKPGRDSYEQYF

length: 17
D: TRBD2
size: .
V: TRBV9
J: TRBJ2-1
DNA: TGTGCCAGCAGCGTAGAGGGTAGCGGGAGGGCCGGGAATGAGCAGTTCTTC
CDR3: CASSVEGSGRAGNEQFF

length: 14
D: .
size: .
V: TRBV19
J: TRBJ1-1
DNA: TGTGCCAGCTTAAAGAGAGAGGTGAACACTGAAGCTTTCTTT
CDR3: CASLKREVNTEAFF

length: 11
D: .
size: .
V: TRBV20-1
J: TRBJ2-7
DNA: TGCAGTGCTAGAACAACGGGGGAGCAGTACTTC
CDR3: CSARTTGEQYF

length: 14
D: .
size: once
V: TRBV5-1
J: TRBJ2-5
DNA: TGCGCCAGCAGCTTGGTTGGTCGCCAAGAGACCCAGTACTTC
CDR3: CASSLVGRQETQYF

length: 15
D: TRBD2
size: .
V: TRBV7-2
J: TRBJ2-1
DNA: TGTGCCAGCAGCAGGTCTAGCGGGAGGGACAATGAGCAGTTCTTC
CDR3: CASSRSSGRDNEQFF

length: 13
D: .
size: once
V: TRBV2
J: TRBJ2-7
DNA: TGTGCCAGCATCTTTAACTGGGGGAGCGAGCAGTACTTC
CDR3: CASIFNWGSEQYF

length: 11
D: .
size: .
V: TRBV30
J: TRBJ2-1
DNA: TGTGCCTGGAGCCGACTAGAAGAGCAGTTCTTC
CDR3: CAWSRLEEQFF

length: 14
D: .
size: .
V: TRBV29-1
J: TRBJ2-7
DNA: TGCAGCGCCCGAGAGGGAGGGGGATACTACGAGCAGTACTTC
CDR3: CSAREGGGYYEQYF

length: 13
D: .
size: .
V: TRBV10-3
J: TRBJ2-5
DNA: TGTGCCATCACCCGGGACCCGAAAGAGACCCAGTACTTC
CDR3: CAITRDPKETQYF

length: 14
D: TRBD1
size: many
V: TRBV7-2
J: TRBJ1-2
DNA: TGTGCCAGCAGCCCTAAACAGGGGGACTATGGCTACACCTTC
CDR3: CASSPKQGDYGYTF

length: 11
D: .
size: few
V: TRBV27
J: TRBJ2-5
DNA: TGTGCCAGCAGTTTAGGGGAGACCCAGTACTTC
CDR3: CASSLGETQYF

length: 15
D: .
size: once
V: TRBV7-2
J: TRBJ2-1
DNA: TGTGCCAGCGTTCAAGAGGGCAGCTCCTACAATGAGCAGTTCTTC
CDR3: CASVQEGSSYNEQFF

length: 15
D: TRBD1
size: .
V: TRBV6-5
J: TRBJ2-7
DNA: TGTGCCAGCAGTTACTACGACAGGGCGACGGGCGAGCAGTACTTC
CDR3: CASSYYDRATGEQYF

length: 14
D: .
size: .
V: TRBV5-1
J: TRBJ1-1
DNA: TGCGCCAGCAGCGTTGACAGGTTGAACACTGAAGCTTTCTTT
CDR3: CASSVDRLNTEAFF

length: 13
D: TRBD2
size: .
V: TRBV27
J: TRBJ2-7
DNA: TGTGCCAGCAGGGGACTAGCGGGAGTCGAGCAGTACTTC
CDR3: CASRGLAGVEQYF

length: 13
D: .
size: .
V: TRBV4-3
J: TRBJ2-7
DNA: TGCGCCAGCAGCCAAGGACCCTTCTACGAGCAGTACTTC
CDR3: CASSQGPFYEQYF

length: 14
D: TRBD1
size: once
V: TRBV28
J: TRBJ1-1
DNA: TGTGCCAGCAGTTTAGGGACAGGCGAGACTGAAGCTTTCTTT
CDR3: CASSLGTGETEAFF

length: 15
D: .
size: .
V: TRBV4-3
J: TRBJ1-1
DNA: TGCGCCAGCAGCCAAGATTGGGGAGGGACGACTGAAGCTTTCTTT
CDR3: CASSQDWGGTTEAFF

length: 17
D: TRBD2
size: .
V: TRBV4-1
J: TRBJ2-7
DNA: TGCGCCAGCAGCCTCGGGGGGTTCGACACGAGCTCCTACGAGCAGTACTTC
CDR3: CASSLGGFDTSSYEQYF

length: 15
D: TRBD2
size: .
V: TRBV2
J: TRBJ2-1
DNA: TGTGCCAGCAGTAACCTAGCGGGAGGGGCCGATGAGCAGTTCTTC
CDR3: CASSNLAGGADEQFF

length: 15
D: TRBD1
size: .
V: TRBV28
J: TRBJ2-7
DNA: TGTGCCATCGCGACGGCCGGGACAGGGGCCCACGAGCAGTACTTC
CDR3: CAIATAGTGAHEQYF

length: 14
D: .
size: .
V: TRBV9
J: TRBJ1-6
DNA: TGTGCCAGCAGCGTAGCTAGTGGGGCCTCACCCCTCCACTTT
CDR3: CASSVASGASPLHF

length: 15
D: .
size: .
V: TRBV25-1
J: TRBJ1-1
DNA: TGTGCCAGCAGTGAATCTCGAGGGGACCACACTGAAGCTTTCTTT
CDR3: CASSESRGDHTEAFF

length: 15
D: .
size: .
V: TRBV7-2
J: TRBJ2-7
DNA: TGTGCCAGCAGCTTAGGTGGCCGTTCCGTCCGCGAGCAGTACTTC
CDR3: CASSLGGRSVREQYF

length: 15
D: .
size: .
V: TRBV28
J: TRBJ2-5
DNA: TGTGCCAGCAGTTCGCGGGACACCTCAAAGAGGGGCCAGTACTTC
CDR3: CASSSRDTSKRGQYF

length: 11
D: .
size: few
V: TRBV20-1
J: TRBJ2-7
DNA: TGCAGTGCTAGAGAGGCTAGCGAGCAGTACTTC
CDR3: CSAREASEQYF

length: 13
D: .
size: .
V: TRBV6-6
J: TRBJ2-5
DNA: TGTGCCAGCAGTTTACAGGGTCGGGAGACCCAGTACTTC
CDR3: CASSLQGRETQYF

length: 13
D: .
size: once
V: TRBV30
J: TRBJ2-5
DNA: TGTGCCTGGGCGGCCGGTACTTCAGAGACCCAGTACTTC
CDR3: CAWAAGTSETQYF

length: 13
D: .
size: .
V: TRBV27
J: TRBJ2-2
DNA: TGTGCCAGCAGTTTTTGGAACACCGGGGAGCTGTTTTTT
CDR3: CASSFWNTGELFF

length: 14
D: .
size: .
V: TRBV28
J: TRBJ2-3
DNA: TGTGCCAGCAGGTCTTCTTGGGGCACAGATACGCAGTATTTT
CDR3: CASRSSWGTDTQYF

length: 14
D: TRBD1
size: .
V: TRBV2
J: TRBJ2-3
DNA: TGTGCCAGCAAGAGACAGGGCGGCACAGATACGCAGTATTTT
CDR3: CASKRQGGTDTQYF

length: 14
D: .
size: .
V: TRBV5-1
J: TRBJ2-2
DNA: TGCGCCAGCAGCCTGGCGGGGCCCCCCGGGGAGCTGTTTTTT
CDR3: CASSLAGPPGELFF